Given below is one T cell receptor (beta chain) in context. The sample belongs to a study of blood T cell repertoires in COVID-19. Study-level information: COVID-19 samples collected from the United States, Italy and Spain covered acute and convalescent phases. T cells, B-cell-depleted T cells, or PBMCs provided the cDNA or gDNA that served as material.

The V gene's germline CDR1 is SGHDT and CDR2 YYEEEE. Trimming removed 4 bases at V and 7 bases at J, with 9 bases between. The CDR3 extends over 13 amino acids. Original methodology: Estimated nucleated cell counts came from reference gene primer amplification. Sequencing was performed with immunoSEQ multiplex PCR; in TCRdb, only in-frame clones are kept and a portion is missing. Clone size and the V and J calls come from that table; the DNA yielded D and trimming. The table records around 42,000 clones, around three quarters of them present only once. The sequence derives from a woman at least 80 years old with acute or convalescent COVID-19. The J gene is TRBJ1-6, the V gene TRBV5-6; D gene ambiguous. Sequencing input: peripheral blood. CDR3 nucleotides: TGTGCCAGCAGCGCCCGACAAAATTCACCCCTCCACTTT. It specifies CASSARQNSPLHF.